These 14 T cell receptor beta chains were all obtained from the same sample, sequenced in a study of T-cell reconstitution after alpha-beta-depleted transplantation in children. Construction of the TCRbeta library involved unique molecular identifiers. MiXCR, applied by TCRdb to the PCR reads, yields one record per CDR3 protein. The profile shows a few hundred thousand distinct CDR3 sequences, 27% of them singletons. This specimen consisted of PBMCs, obtained before TCRalphabeta/CD19-depleted stem cell transplant. Receptors originate from a boy under two years old with Wiskott-Aldrich syndrome, due to receive a stem cell transplant.

V is TRBV19 and J is TRBJ2-2; 13 bases align to TRBD2. Per the germline V gene, CDR1 is LNHDA and CDR2 is SQIVND (reference sequence). V shed 4 bases, J shed 3 bases, and the junction held 2 bases outside the gene matches. This CDR3 is 16 amino acids long. In DNA form, the CDR3 reads TGTGCCAGTAGTACGACTAGCGGGAGGCACACCGGGGAGCTGTTTTTT. Its protein product is CASSTTSGRHTGELFF.

This clonotype was detected only a few times. This sequence joins TRBV11-2 and TRBJ2-4; 11 bases are a match to TRBD2. This CDR3 has 16 amino acids. In germline, CDR1 is SGHAT, CDR2 FQNNGV. After removal of 3 bases from V and 0 bases from J, the junction contained 1 base not matched to a gene. The CDR3 sequence: CASSLTSGKAKNIQYF. The DNA of the CDR3 is TGTGCCAGCAGCTTGACTAGCGGGAAAGCCAAAAACATTCAGTACTTC.

This clonotype was detected only a few times. The CDR3 reads CASSHTGTYNEQFF. DNA of the CDR3: TGCGCCAGCAGCCACACCGGGACTTATAATGAGCAGTTCTTC. V gene TRBV4-1 combines with J gene TRBJ2-1; D might be TRBD2 (6 bases). Germline CDR1 is MGHRA and CDR2 is YSYEKL. The length of the CDR3 is 14 residues. V lost 3 bases and J 7 bases, leaving 13 bases between the germline ends.

This clonotype was observed at least ten times. The chain recombines TRBV5-1 with TRBJ2-7; D is unclear. There are 12 residues in the CDR3. The V end lost 5 bases, the J end lost 3 bases, and 9 bases lay between the germline ends. The germline CDR1 and CDR2 sequences are SGHRS and YFSETQ. This CDR3 is CASSYDFYEQYF. Written as DNA, the CDR3 is TGCGCCAGCAGTTACGATTTCTACGAGCAGTACTTC.

This clonotype was observed a handful of times. The genes are TRBV27 and TRBJ2-2; 8 bases are a match to TRBD2. Germline V gene data show CDR1 as MNHEY and CDR2 as SMNVEV (reference sequence). Losses at the gene ends were 7 bases for V and 6 bases for J; bases not matched to a gene: 7. The CDR3 length is 14 residues. CDR3 in amino acids: CASNPAGAAGELFF. The CDR3 DNA reads as TGTGCCAGCAACCCAGCGGGGGCCGCCGGGGAGCTGTTTTTT.

The chain links TRBV5-1 to TRBJ2-5, with D uncertain. The V end was cut by 0 bases, the J end by 4 bases, with 10 bases between. Germline V lookup: CDR1 SGHRS, CDR2 YFSETQ. The CDR3 covers 14 residues. Here the CDR3 DNA reads TGCGCCAGCAGCTTGGTTCAGGCGGCAGAGACCCAGTACTTC. This translates into CASSLVQAAETQYF.

This clonotype was seen ten or more times. The J gene is TRBJ2-2, the V gene TRBV7-2, with 10 bases fitting TRBD2. The J segment lost 0 bases and the V segment lost 6 bases, leaving 4 bases of the junction unmatched. The CDR3 consists of 16 residues. CDR1 and CDR2 from the germline V gene are SGHTA and FQGNSA. The CDR3 DNA sequence: TGTGCCAGCAGGCGGACTAGCGGAACGAACACCGGGGAGCTGTTTTTT. This codes for CASRRTSGTNTGELFF. The full variable domain, in which reference TRBV7-2 and TRBJ2-2 provide the parts outside the CDR3, is GAGVSQSPSNKVTEKGKDVELRCDPISGHTALYWYRQSLGQGLEFLIYFQGNSAPDKSGLPSDRFSAERTGGSVSTLTIQRTQQEDSAVYLCASRRTSGTNTGELFFGEGSRLTVL.

The chain couples TRBV4-2 to TRBJ1-4; TRBD1 aligns across 9 bases. CDR1 and CDR2 (germline): LGHNA, YNFKEQ. Trimming took 4 bases from V and 3 from J; bases not matched to a gene: 9. The CDR3 consists of 17 residues. For the CDR3, the DNA is TGTGCCAGCAGCCCCCGGGACAGGGCCGTTGCTAATGAAAAACTGTTTTTT. It encodes CASSPRDRAVANEKLFF.

The chain employs TRBV18 and TRBJ1-5; D might be TRBD1 (5 bases). Trimming shortened V by 6 bases and J by 7 bases, and 13 bases separated the two germline ends. Per the germline V gene, CDR1 is KGHSH and CDR2 is LQKENI. This CDR3 is built from 13 residues. The CDR3, as DNA: TGTGCCAGCTCGGGGGGAGAAGGGCAGCCCCAGCATTTT. Translating it yields CASSGGEGQPQHF. Full variable domain (rest looked up from reference TRBV18 and TRBJ1-5): NAGVMQNPRHLVRRRGQEARLRCSPMKGHSHVYWYRQLPEEGLKFMVYLQKENIIDESGMPKERFSAEFPKEGPSILRIQQVVRGDSAAYFCASSGGEGQPQHFGDGTRLSIL.

The table lists this clonotype with a few counts. The chain is built from TRBV25-1 and TRBJ2-7; 15 nucleotides agree with TRBD2. V lost 6 bases, J lost 6 bases, and 3 bases stayed unmatched. CDR1 MGHDK and CDR2 SYGVNS come from the germline V gene. This CDR3 region has 14 residues. The chain's CDR3 is CASRGLAGGSEQYF. CDR3 DNA: TGTGCCAGCAGGGGACTAGCGGGAGGCAGCGAGCAGTACTTC.

This clonotype was found a few times. V usage is TRBV6-1 and J usage is TRBJ1-5; no clear D. The CDR3 has 16 amino acids. Trimming pared 1 base from V and 0 bases from J, leaving 10 bases between. CDR1 MNHNS and CDR2 SASEGT come from the germline V gene. The CDR3 sequence is CASSEGRLDSNQPQHF. The CDR3 DNA is TGTGCCAGCAGTGAAGGAAGGTTAGATAGCAATCAGCCCCAGCATTTT.

Only a few counts were recorded for this clonotype. The chain has TRBV10-3 and TRBJ2-7, with TRBD1 matching over 8 bases. Trimming cost V 6 bases and J 1 base; bases outside gene matches: 5. This CDR3 has 14 amino acids. CDR1 and CDR2 from the germline V gene are ENHRY and SYGVKD. The CDR3 DNA is TGTGCCATCAGCATGCGGGACAGGTCCTACGAGCAGTACTTC. It translates to CAISMRDRSYEQYF.

Notes on this clonotype: The junction and the germline gene differ at one end; a read error may be behind it. The chain carries TRBV9 and TRBJ2-3; D is possibly TRBD2 (5 bases). Looked up from germline, CDR1 is SGDLS and CDR2 is YYNGEE. This CDR3 is 14 amino acids long. The DNA of the CDR3 is TGTGCCAGCAGCCCGAGGGTGAGCACAGATAGGCAGTATTTT. This sequence encodes CASSPRVSTDRQYF.

This chain connects TRBV12-3 or TRBV12-4 to TRBJ2-5, with a weak D call TRBD2 (5 bases). Trimming shortened V by 8 bases and J by 5 bases, and 12 bases separated the two germline ends. This CDR3 region has 12 residues. As DNA, the CDR3 is TGTGCCAGCGGTTGGACGGGGGAGACCCAGTACTTC. This codes for CASGWTGETQYF.